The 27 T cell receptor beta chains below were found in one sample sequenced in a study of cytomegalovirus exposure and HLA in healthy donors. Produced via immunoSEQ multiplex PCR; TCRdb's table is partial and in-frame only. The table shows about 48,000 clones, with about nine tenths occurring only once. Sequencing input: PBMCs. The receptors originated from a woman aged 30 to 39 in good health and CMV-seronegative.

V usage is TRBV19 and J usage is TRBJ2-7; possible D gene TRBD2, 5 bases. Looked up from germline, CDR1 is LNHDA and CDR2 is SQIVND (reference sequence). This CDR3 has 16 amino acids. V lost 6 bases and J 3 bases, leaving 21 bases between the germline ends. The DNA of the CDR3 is TGTGCCAGTAGCCCACGGGAAGTCCCTCTCTTCTACGAGCAGTACTTC. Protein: CASSPREVPLFYEQYF.

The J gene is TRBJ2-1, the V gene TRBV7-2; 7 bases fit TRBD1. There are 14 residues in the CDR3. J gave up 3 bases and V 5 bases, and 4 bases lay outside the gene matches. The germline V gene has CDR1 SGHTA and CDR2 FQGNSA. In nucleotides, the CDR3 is TGTGCCAGCAGCACCCGACAGGGCTACAATGAGCAGTTCTTC. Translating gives CASSTRQGYNEQFF.

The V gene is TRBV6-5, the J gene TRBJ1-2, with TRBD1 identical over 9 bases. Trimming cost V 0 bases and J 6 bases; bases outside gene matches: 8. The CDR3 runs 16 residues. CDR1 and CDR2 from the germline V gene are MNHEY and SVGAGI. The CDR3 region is CASSYSGQGFRDGYTF. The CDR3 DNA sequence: TGTGCCAGCAGTTACTCAGGACAGGGGTTTAGAGATGGCTACACCTTC.

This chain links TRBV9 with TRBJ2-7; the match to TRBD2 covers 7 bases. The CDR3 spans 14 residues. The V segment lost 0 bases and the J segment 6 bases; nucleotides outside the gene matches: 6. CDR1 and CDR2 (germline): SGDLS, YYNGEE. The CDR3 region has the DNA TGTGCCAGCAGCGTAGGTTGGGCTAGCGGCGAGCAGTACTTC. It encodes CASSVGWASGEQYF.

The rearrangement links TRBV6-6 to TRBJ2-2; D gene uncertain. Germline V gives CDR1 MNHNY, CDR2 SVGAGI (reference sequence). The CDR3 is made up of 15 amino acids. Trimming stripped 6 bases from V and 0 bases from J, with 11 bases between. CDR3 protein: CASRPPRANTGELFF. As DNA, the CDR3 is TGTGCCAGCAGACCCCCACGGGCGAACACCGGGGAGCTGTTTTTT.

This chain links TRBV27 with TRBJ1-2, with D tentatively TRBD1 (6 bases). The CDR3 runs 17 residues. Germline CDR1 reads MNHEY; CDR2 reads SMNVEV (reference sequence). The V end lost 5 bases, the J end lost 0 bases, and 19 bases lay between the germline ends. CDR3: CASSPPRGRGANYGYTF. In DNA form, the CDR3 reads TGTGCCAGCAGTCCCCCCCGGGGCAGGGGAGCTAACTATGGCTACACCTTC.

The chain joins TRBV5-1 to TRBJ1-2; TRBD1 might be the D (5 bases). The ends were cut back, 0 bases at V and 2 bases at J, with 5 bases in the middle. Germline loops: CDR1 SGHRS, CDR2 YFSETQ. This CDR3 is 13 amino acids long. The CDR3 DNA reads TGCGCCAGCAGCTTGGAGGGGAACTATGGCTACACCTTC. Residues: CASSLEGNYGYTF.

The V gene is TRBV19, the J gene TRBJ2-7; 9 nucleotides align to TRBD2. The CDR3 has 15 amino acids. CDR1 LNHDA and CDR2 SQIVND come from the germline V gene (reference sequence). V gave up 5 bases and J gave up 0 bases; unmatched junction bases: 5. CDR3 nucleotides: TGTGCCAGTAGTTTGGGTAGCGGGAGCTCCTACGAGCAGTACTTC. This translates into CASSLGSGSSYEQYF.

CDR3 nucleotides: TGCGCCAGCAGCCAACTGGGGACTAGCTACGAGCAGTACTTC. Translated: CASSQLGTSYEQYF. The chain recombines TRBV4-1 with TRBJ2-7; TRBD2 aligns across 8 bases. Germline V CDR1 and CDR2: MGHRA, YSYEKL. V trimming: 2 bases; J trimming: 3 bases; junction bases outside the gene matches: 3. The CDR3 totals 14 residues.

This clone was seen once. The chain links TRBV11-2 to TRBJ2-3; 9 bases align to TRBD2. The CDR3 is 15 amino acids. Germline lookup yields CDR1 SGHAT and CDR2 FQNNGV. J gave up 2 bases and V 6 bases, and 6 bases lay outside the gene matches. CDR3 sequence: CASRGLAGNTDTQYF. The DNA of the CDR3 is TGTGCCAGCAGAGGGCTAGCGGGGAACACAGATACGCAGTATTTT.

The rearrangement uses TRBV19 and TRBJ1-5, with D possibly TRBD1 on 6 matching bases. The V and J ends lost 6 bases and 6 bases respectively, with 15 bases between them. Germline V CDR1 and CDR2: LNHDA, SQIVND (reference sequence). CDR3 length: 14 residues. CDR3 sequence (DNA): TGTGCCAGTAGCCATCCAGGGGAATCTCAGCCCCAGCATTTT. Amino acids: CASSHPGESQPQHF.

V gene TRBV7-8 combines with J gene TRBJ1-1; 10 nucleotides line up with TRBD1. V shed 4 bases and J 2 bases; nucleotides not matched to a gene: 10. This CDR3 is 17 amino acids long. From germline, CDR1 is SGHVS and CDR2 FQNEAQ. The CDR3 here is CASSYRDRGVANTEAFF. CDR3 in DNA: TGTGCCAGCAGCTACCGGGACAGGGGTGTTGCCAACACTGAAGCTTTCTTT.

CDR3 sequence: CASSSRAANTGELFF. The CDR3, as DNA: TGTGCCAGCAGTTCCAGGGCCGCGAACACCGGGGAGCTGTTTTTT. V gene TRBV28 combines with J gene TRBJ2-2; D may be TRBD1 (5 bases). The CDR3 has 15 residues. Per germline, CDR1 MDHEN and CDR2 SYDVKM. Trimming cost V 4 bases and J 0 bases, with 9 bases left between them.

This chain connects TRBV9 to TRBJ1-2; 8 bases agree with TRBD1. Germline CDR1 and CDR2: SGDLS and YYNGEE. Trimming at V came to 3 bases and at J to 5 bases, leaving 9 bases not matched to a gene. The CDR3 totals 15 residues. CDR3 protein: CASSADRGGGYGYTF. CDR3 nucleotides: TGTGCCAGCAGCGCTGACAGGGGAGGGGGGTATGGCTACACCTTC.

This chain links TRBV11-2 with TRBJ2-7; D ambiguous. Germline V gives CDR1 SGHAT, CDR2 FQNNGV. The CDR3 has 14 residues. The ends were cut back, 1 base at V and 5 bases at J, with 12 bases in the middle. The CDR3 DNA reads TGTGCCAGCAGCTTAGCCAGTTCCCTCAACGAGCAGTACTTC. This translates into CASSLASSLNEQYF.

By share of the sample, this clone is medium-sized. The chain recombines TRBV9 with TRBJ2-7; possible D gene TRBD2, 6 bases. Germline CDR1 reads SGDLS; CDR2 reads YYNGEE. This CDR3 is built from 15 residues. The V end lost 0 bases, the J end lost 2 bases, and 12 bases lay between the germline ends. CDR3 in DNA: TGTGCCAGCAGCGTAGACCCGGGAGCCCCCTACGAGCAGTACTTC. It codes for CASSVDPGAPYEQYF. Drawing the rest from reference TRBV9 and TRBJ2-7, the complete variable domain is DSGVTQTPKHLITATGQRVTLRCSPRSGDLSVYWYQQSLDQGLQFLIQYYNGEERAKGNILERFSAQQFPDLHSELNLSSLELGDSALYFCASSVDPGAPYEQYFGPGTRLTVT.

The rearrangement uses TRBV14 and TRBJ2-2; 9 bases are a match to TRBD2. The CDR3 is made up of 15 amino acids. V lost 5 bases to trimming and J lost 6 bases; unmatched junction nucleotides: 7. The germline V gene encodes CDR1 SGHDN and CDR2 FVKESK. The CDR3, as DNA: TGTGCCAGCAGCTATGTAGCGGGAGTCGCCGGGGAGCTGTTTTTT. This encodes CASSYVAGVAGELFF.

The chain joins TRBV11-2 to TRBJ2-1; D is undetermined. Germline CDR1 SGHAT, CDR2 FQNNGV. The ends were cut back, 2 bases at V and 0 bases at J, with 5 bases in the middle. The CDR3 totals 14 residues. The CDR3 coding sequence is TGTGCCAGCAGCTTACCGAGCTCCTACAATGAGCAGTTCTTC. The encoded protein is CASSLPSSYNEQFF.

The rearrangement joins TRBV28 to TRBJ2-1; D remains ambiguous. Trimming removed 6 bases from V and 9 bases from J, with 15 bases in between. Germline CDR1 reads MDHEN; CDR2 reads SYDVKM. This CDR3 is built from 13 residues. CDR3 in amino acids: CASRLPGAGEQFF. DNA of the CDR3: TGTGCCAGCAGGCTACCGGGTGCTGGTGAGCAGTTCTTC.

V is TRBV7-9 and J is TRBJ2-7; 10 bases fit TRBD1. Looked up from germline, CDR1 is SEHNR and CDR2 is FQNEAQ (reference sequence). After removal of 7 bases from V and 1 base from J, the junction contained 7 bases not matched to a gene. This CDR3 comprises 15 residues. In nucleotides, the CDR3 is TGTGCCAGCAACCCGATGGACAGGGGGTCCTACGAGCAGTACTTC. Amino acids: CASNPMDRGSYEQYF.

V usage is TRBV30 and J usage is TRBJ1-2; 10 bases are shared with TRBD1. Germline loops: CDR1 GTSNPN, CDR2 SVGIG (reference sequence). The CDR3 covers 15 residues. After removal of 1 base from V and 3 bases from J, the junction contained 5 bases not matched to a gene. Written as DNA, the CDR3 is TGTGCCTGGAGTGAACCCGGACAGGGGGACTATGGCTACACCTTC. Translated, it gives CAWSEPGQGDYGYTF.

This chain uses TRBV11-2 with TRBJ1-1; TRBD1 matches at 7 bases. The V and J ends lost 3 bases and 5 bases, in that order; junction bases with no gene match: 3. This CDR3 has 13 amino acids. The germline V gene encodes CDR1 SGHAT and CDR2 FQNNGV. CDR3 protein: CASSFGRGTEAFF. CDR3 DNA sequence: TGTGCCAGCAGCTTCGGCAGGGGGACTGAAGCTTTCTTT.

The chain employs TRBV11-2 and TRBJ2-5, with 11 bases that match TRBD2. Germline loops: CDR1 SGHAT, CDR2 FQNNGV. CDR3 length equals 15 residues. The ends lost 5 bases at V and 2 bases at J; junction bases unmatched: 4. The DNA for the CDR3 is TGTGCCAGCAGCCGGGGACTAGCGGAACAAGAGACCCAGTACTTC. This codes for CASSRGLAEQETQYF.

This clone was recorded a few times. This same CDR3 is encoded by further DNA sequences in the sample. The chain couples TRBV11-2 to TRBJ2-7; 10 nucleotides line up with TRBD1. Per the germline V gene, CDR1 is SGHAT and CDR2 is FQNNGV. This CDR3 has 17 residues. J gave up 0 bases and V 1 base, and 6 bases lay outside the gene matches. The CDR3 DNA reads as TGTGCCAGCAGCTTAGGGACAGGGGGTCTGAGCTCCTACGAGCAGTACTTC. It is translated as CASSLGTGGLSSYEQYF.

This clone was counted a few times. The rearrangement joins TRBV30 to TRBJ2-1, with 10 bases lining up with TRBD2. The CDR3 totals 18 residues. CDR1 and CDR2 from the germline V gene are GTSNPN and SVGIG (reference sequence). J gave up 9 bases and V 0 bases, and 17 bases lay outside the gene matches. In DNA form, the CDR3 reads TGTGCCTGGAGTGTCCTTAGCGGGAGGCCCACCCTCTTTCCTGAGCAGTTCTTC. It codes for CAWSVLSGRPTLFPEQFF.

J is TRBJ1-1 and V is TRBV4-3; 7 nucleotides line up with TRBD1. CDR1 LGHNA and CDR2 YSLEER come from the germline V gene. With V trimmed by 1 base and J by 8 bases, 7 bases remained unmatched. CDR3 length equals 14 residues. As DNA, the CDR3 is TGCGCCAGCAGCCAAGGAGGGACAGAGAAGGAAGCTTTCTTT. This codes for CASSQGGTEKEAFF.

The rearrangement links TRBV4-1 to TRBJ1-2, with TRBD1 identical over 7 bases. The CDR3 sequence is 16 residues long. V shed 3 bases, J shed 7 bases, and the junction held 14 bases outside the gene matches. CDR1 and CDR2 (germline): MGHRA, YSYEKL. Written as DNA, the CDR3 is TGCGCCAGCAGCCAGTACCCGGCAGGGGGGAGTTTTGGCTACACCTTC. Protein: CASSQYPAGGSFGYTF.